These T cell receptor beta chains were read from a single sample in a study of T cell responses to AZD1222 COVID-19 vaccine. The method was immunoSEQ multiplex PCR; TCRdb's version includes in-frame clones alone and lacks a portion of them. Of about 160,000 clones in the sample, around 90% were seen once. This material consisted of peripheral blood, taken 28 days after the second AZD1222 dose. The receptors were sampled from an adult who received the AZD1222 COVID-19 vaccine. Each CDR3 is given with its conserved first and last residue. D genes are given only for firm matches. Size is stated for part of the rows, as once, few or many counts, or as a class when the clone is expanded.

TRBJ2-3 once TRBV5-1 - CASSLRGLGTDTQYF TGCGCCAGCAGCTTGAGAGGATTGGGCACAGATACGCAGTATTTT
TRBJ2-5 - TRBV24-1 - CATSIVEGYGETQYF TGTGCCACCAGTATCGTGGAAGGCTATGGAGAGACCCAGTACTTC
TRBJ1-2 - TRBV6-5 TRBD1 CASSISGGDYGYTF TGTGCCAGCAGTATCTCAGGGGGCGACTATGGCTACACCTTC
TRBJ1-4 - TRBV15 - CATSRDKGANEKLFF TGTGCCACCAGCAGGGATAAGGGGGCTAATGAAAAACTGTTTTTT
TRBJ1-5 - TRBV30 TRBD1 CAWTSGGRQPQHF TGTGCCTGGACGTCAGGGGGCCGTCAGCCCCAGCATTTT
TRBJ2-3 few TRBV10-2 - CASSYTGTSTDTQYF TGCGCCAGCAGCTATACCGGGACTAGCACAGATACGCAGTATTTT
TRBJ2-7 once TRBV6-5 TRBD1 CASSYGQGASYEQYF TGTGCCAGCAGTTACGGACAGGGGGCGTCCTACGAGCAGTACTTC
TRBJ2-1 - TRBV2 - CASTSYNEQFF TGTGCCAGCACGAGTTACAATGAGCAGTTCTTC
TRBJ2-1 - TRBV5-4 TRBD2 CASSLGEIAGGPYNEQFF TGTGCCAGCAGCTTGGGGGAAATAGCGGGAGGGCCGTACAATGAGCAGTTCTTC
TRBJ1-4 - TRBV3-1/TRBV3-2 TRBD1 CASSPGQGLEKLFF TGTGCCAGCAGCCCGGGACAGGGACTTGAAAAACTGTTTTTT
TRBJ2-4 - TRBV29-1 TRBD1 CSVRQGVAKNIQYF TGCAGCGTTCGACAGGGGGTTGCCAAAAACATTCAGTACTTC
TRBJ2-1 once TRBV4-1 - CASSQGESLEQFF TGCGCCAGCAGCCAGGGTGAATCGCTCGAGCAGTTCTTC
TRBJ1-4 - TRBV6-5 - CASTLAGEKLFF TGTGCCAGCACTCTGGCAGGGGAAAAACTGTTTTTT
TRBJ1-2 - TRBV29-1 - CSVARGVDGYTF TGCAGCGTTGCCCGGGGGGTGGATGGCTACACCTTC
TRBJ2-5 once TRBV11-2 - CASSLTGEKTQYF TGTGCCAGCAGCCTGACGGGAGAAAAGACCCAGTACTTC
TRBJ2-1 - TRBV7-2 - CASSLRDQGLDEQFF TGTGCCAGCAGCTTAAGGGACCAGGGGCTGGATGAGCAGTTCTTC
TRBJ2-1 - TRBV11-3 TRBD2 CASSQGLAGLGLFF TGTGCCAGCAGTCAGGGACTAGCGGGTCTCGGGTTGTTCTTC
TRBJ1-1 - TRBV5-6 - CASSFARANTEAFF TGTGCCAGCAGCTTTGCCAGGGCGAACACTGAAGCTTTCTTT
TRBJ2-7 - TRBV5-6 TRBD2 CASSTGTRRYEQYF TGTGCCAGCAGCACCGGGACTAGGAGATACGAGCAGTACTTC
TRBJ2-1 - TRBV6-4 - CASSDLTGPYNEQFF TGTGCCAGCAGTGACCTAACAGGTCCCTACAATGAGCAGTTCTTC
TRBJ1-2 - TRBV5-5 TRBD1 CASSLEAATGVLNYGYTF TGTGCCAGCAGCTTGGAGGCCGCGACAGGGGTGTTGAACTATGGCTACACCTTC
TRBJ1-4 - TRBV3-1/TRBV3-2 - CASSGGRINEKLFF TGTGCCAGCAGCGGAGGACGGATCAATGAAAAACTGTTTTTT